This T cell receptor beta chain was sequenced for a study of cytomegalovirus exposure and HLA in healthy donors. The study's findings and limits: TCR beta V segments were, for the most part, productive about 87% or about 30% of the time in an earlier analysis. CMV serostatus was the sole immune exposure data available. Analysis was carried out at a later point, and it linked a missense DCLRE1C variant to TCR beta V- and J-gene trimming.

Trimming took 7 bases from V and 0 from J, leaving 10 bases between them. CDR3 size: 13 residues. Germline lookup yields CDR1 MNHNS and CDR2 SASEGT. Missing from this donor's record is the CMV serostatus. The PCR made use of 60 Vbeta and 13 Jbeta primers. Sequencing used immunoSEQ multiplex PCR; TCRdb keeps in-frame clones, though not all of them. The sample yields around 150,000 clones, 75% to 85% seen once. As concerns this clone: Its specificity is not known.

Sample: PBMCs. The TCR sequence derives from a human donor in good health. The rearrangement uses TRBV6-1 and TRBJ2-7; possibly TRBD1 for D (6 bases). The CDR3 coding sequence is TGTGCCAGCAATGGACAGAGCTCCTACGAGCAGTACTTC. Translation gives CASNGQSSYEQYF.